In this sample, the clone carrying this T cell receptor (beta chain) turned up a few times. Antigen: not known. One end of the junction is discordant with germline, which a read error may explain. Per germline, CDR1 SGHAT and CDR2 FQNNGV. The CDR3 contains 12 residues. These data belong to a study of early T cells in non-severe SARS-CoV-2 infection. Study-wide context: The authors sequenced bulk RNA from unsorted whole blood, leaving chains unpaired. Findings of the study overall: A preference for anti-spike CD8 responses marked VDJdb matching, which missed private and CD4 specificities.

The protocol attached unique molecular identifiers to individual cDNA molecules. TCRdb passed the 5' RACE reads through MiXCR, listing each CDR3 protein once. This table holds tens of thousands of distinct CDR3 sequences, 3.5% to 5% found once. Sequencing was done on a sample of whole blood. V is TRBV11-2 and J is TRBJ2-2, with D hard to call. The origin of this receptor is an adult who was a healthcare worker with PCR-confirmed SARS-CoV-2 infection or an uninfected control (not recorded which). For the CDR3, the DNA is TGTGCCAGCAGCCTAGACACCGGGGAGCTGTTTTTT. Translated, it gives CASSLDTGELFF.